What follows is one TCR beta chain and its context. Antigen: not known. The source of the sample is a study of T cell repertoires in cytomegalovirus infection. Study-level information: HLA-C-restricted CMV epitopes, recently identified, and well-studied HLA-B-restricted ones were used by the study. Both a matching HLA type and CMV infection were indicated by public TCR beta signatures.

The CDR3 extends over 13 amino acids. V was shortened by 6 bases and J by 0 bases, with 11 bases between the two germline ends. Germline CDR1 DFQATT, CDR2 SNEGSKA (reference sequence). One entry per CDR3 protein results from TCRdb running MiXCR on the reads. The sample carries around 230,000 distinct CDR3 sequences, around two fifths recorded once. Study-wide results and limits: The ex vivo response showed dominance by HLA-C-restricted CMV-specific TCR beta clonotypes.

The sequenced sample was CD8+ T cells from cultured PBMCs, obtained from culture after CMV antigen stimulation. This sequence was found in a human donor in good health (CMV status not recorded). Some clones in this sample may be carry-over from other donors' samples. The V and J genes are TRBV20-1 and TRBJ2-5; D may be TRBD1 (6 bases). The CDR3 region is CSASGTNQETQYF. The DNA for the CDR3 is TGCAGTGCCTCCGGGACAAACCAAGAGACCCAGTACTTC.